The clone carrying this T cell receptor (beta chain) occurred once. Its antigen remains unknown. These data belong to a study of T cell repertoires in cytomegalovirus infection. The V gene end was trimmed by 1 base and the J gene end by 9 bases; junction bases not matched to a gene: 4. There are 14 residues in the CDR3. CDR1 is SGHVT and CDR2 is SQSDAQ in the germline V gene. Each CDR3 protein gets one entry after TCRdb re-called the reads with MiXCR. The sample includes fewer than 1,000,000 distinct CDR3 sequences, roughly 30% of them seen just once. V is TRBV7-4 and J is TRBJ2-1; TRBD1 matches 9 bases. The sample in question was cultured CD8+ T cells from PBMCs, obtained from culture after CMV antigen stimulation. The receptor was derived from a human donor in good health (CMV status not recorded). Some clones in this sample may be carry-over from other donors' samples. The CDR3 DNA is TGTGCCAGCAGCTTAGTGACAGGGGGTGGTGAGCAGTTCTTC. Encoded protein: CASSLVTGGGEQFF.